Listed below are T cell receptor beta chains from one sample, sequenced in a study of T cells in Graves' hyperthyroidism and ophthalmopathy. TCRdb redid the calling of the multiplex PCR reads with MiXCR, one entry per CDR3 protein. The sample lists about 59,000 distinct CDR3 sequences; roughly half were seen once. Input material: blood. The receptors originated from a woman aged 55-75 years with Graves' ophthalmopathy. Both conserved end residues are part of each CDR3. Each record gives: J gene, D gene, clone size, V gene, CDR3 DNA, CDR3 protein. The D gene is left open where the match is weak. Size is stated for part of the rows, as once, few or many counts, or as a class when the clone is expanded.

>TRBJ1-5|-|few|TRBV7-9
TGTGCCAGCAGCTTAGGCGGTGGGCCCCAGCATTTT
CASSLGGGPQHF
>TRBJ1-5|-|-|TRBV10-3
TGTGCCACCTCACCGAGCAATCAGCCCCAGCATTTT
CATSPSNQPQHF
>TRBJ1-1|-|many|TRBV7-3
TGTGCCAGCAGCTTCGGGGGGCTAACTGAAGCTTTCTTT
CASSFGGLTEAFF
>TRBJ2-2|-|many|TRBV3-1
TGTGCCAGCAGCCCACTAGTGGTGAGCACCGGGGAGCTGTTTTTT
CASSPLVVSTGELFF
>TRBJ2-7|TRBD2|once|TRBV7-2
TGTGCCAGCAGCTTAAGGACTAGCGGGGGTGCCTACGAGCAGTACTTC
CASSLRTSGGAYEQYF
>TRBJ1-1|-|many|TRBV29-1
TGCAGCGTTGATGGTTCTACTGGGGCCTTCACTGAAGCTTTCTTT
CSVDGSTGAFTEAFF
>TRBJ2-1|-|-|TRBV29-1
TGCAGCGTTGAGAAAGGGCCGGGGGAGCAGTTCTTC
CSVEKGPGEQFF
>TRBJ2-7|TRBD2|-|TRBV5-4
TGTGCCAGCAGCACCCCCGGGACTAGCGGGAGCTACGAGCAGTACTTC
CASSTPGTSGSYEQYF
>TRBJ2-7|-|many|TRBV28
TGTGCCAGCAGACCCAAAGCAGGGGAAGATAACTACGAGCAGTACTTC
CASRPKAGEDNYEQYF
>TRBJ2-3|TRBD1|many|TRBV4-3
TGCGCCAGCAGCCAAGAACAGACAGGGTTCAGCACAGATACGCAGTATTTT
CASSQEQTGFSTDTQYF
>TRBJ1-2|-|-|TRBV10-1
TGCGCCAGCAGTGTGAGGGTCCAAACCTTC
CASSVRVQTF
>TRBJ2-6|-|many|TRBV5-4
TGTGCCAGCAACCTCAAAGGCGGCTCTGGGGCCAACGTCCTGACTTTC
CASNLKGGSGANVLTF
>TRBJ2-5|-|-|TRBV12-3/TRBV12-4
TGTGCCAGCAGTTTACGAAACAGGGTGATCGGGACCCAGTACTTC
CASSLRNRVIGTQYF